The TCR beta chain described here comes from a study of blood T cell repertoires in COVID-19 (dated by TCRdb to the early 2020s). The study in broad terms: Samples from collaborators originated in the United States, Italy and Spain and spanned both the acute and convalescent phases of COVID-19. The repertoires were made available in a free public database intended to serve as a resource for research on the immune response to SARS-CoV-2. Samples were obtained from the ongoing ImmuneRACE study (first 160 participants) and from 1,000 to 1,500 subjects provided by 6 global collaborators. Sample metadata almost always included a de-identified subject ID, COVID-19 status, age in years and sex. The material from the prospective study consisted of cDNA or gDNA derived from T cells, B-cell-depleted T cells, or PBMCs. The dataset comprised deeply sampled blood TCRbeta repertoires from subjects exposed to, actively infected with, or recovered from COVID-19. Where HLA class I and class II types were available, the types were taken from metadata supplied by the sample provider, not from assay-based typing. Overall results and qualifications from the work: Clinical and demographic metadata were provided uncurated, with the amount varying by source and participant.

A note on this clone: No cognate antigen has been identified for it. Base-call qualities are not available, and no considerably larger clone is one nucleotide away.

One collaborating source in Seattle enrolled patients during active infection and followed them longitudinally through the course of disease. Each collaborating institution followed its own protocols to collect whole blood in K2EDTA tubes. For TCRbeta analysis, collaborators shipped samples as frozen whole blood, isolated PBMCs, or DNA extracted from either of those sample types. The immunoSEQ Assay, a bias-controlled multiplex PCR, was used to amplify TCRbeta CDR3 regions from genomic DNA. The original pipeline was this. Within the assay, amplification of reference gene primers was used to estimate how many nucleated cells each sample contained. To quantify the absolute abundance of each unique TCRbeta CDR3 rearrangement, sequence reads were collapsed and filtered. For each sample, productive Simpson clonality was calculated as the square root of Simpson's diversity index over productive rearrangements. TCRdb re-hosts the immuneACCESS table, in-frame sequences only. Its copies lack some clones; in the studies checked, an unresolved V gene accounts for under half of them, and the cause for the rest is not known. That table gives V, J and clone size, and the DNA gave D and trimming. The sample yields a few hundred thousand clones; around 87% were counted once. The top ten clones comprise roughly 10% of the sample.

Sequenced material: peripheral blood. The receptor comes from a woman in her 30s with COVID-19, enrolled during active disease.

The nucleotide sequence is TGTGCCAGCTCACCTCCGACAGGGGAGTATTCACCCCTCCACTTT. This sequence encodes CASSPPTGEYSPLHF. This chain is built from TRBV18 and TRBJ1-6, and 8 bases in between align with TRBD1. V is trimmed back by 3 bases and J by 8 bases, and the junction contains 6 bases that no gene match accounts for. CDR1 KGHSH and CDR2 LQKENI are derived from the germline V gene. From the cysteine through the phenylalanine, the CDR3 covers 15 amino acids. Kept here is only the CDR3 DNA, which spans 45 bases and is read in frame from base 1.